The text below deals with one T cell receptor (beta chain). This specimen comes from a study of blood T cell repertoires in COVID-19. Overall study: The origin of the acute and convalescent COVID-19 samples was the United States, Italy and Spain.

The CDR3 totals 15 residues. Per germline, CDR1 MGHRA and CDR2 YSYEKL. V lost 1 base, J lost 2 bases, and 3 bases stayed unmatched. This table comes from immunoSEQ multiplex PCR, and its TCRdb copy is limited to in-frame clones, with some not included. The repertoire has 130,000 to 150,000 clones, 81% of them found once; the top ten carry 6.5% to 8.5%. This chain connects TRBV4-1 to TRBJ2-7; 9 bases align to TRBD2. The origin of this receptor is a human donor with acute or convalescent COVID-19. The donor label of this sample is uncertain. The sequencing sample was made of peripheral blood. CDR3 sequence: CASSQGLAGTYEQYF. The DNA for the CDR3 is TGCGCCAGCAGCCAAGGGCTAGCGGGAACCTACGAGCAGTACTTC.